This T cell receptor beta chain was observed in a study of T cells expressing NK-cell markers. Turning to this clonotype: Its antigen is as yet unknown.

TCRdb processed the 5' RACE reads again and assigns one entry to each CDR3 protein, with no DNA. The sample has 160,000 or so distinct CDR3 sequences; the top ten hold approximately 17%. Regarding the study as a whole: Each of roughly 6 donors carried dominant NKG2C+ clonotypes accounting for roughly 1.0-7.5% of CD8+ T cells.

This CDR3 is 14 amino acids long. The TCR sequence derives from a woman aged 18 to 69 in good health. Sequenced input: blood T cells: a sorted CD56 or NKG2C T cell subset, CD4+ or CD8+ T cells, or bulk PBMC T cells (not recorded which). This chain joins TRBV12-3 or TRBV12-4 and TRBJ1-2. The CDR3 sequence is CASTWDSGNYGYTF.